These 3 T cell receptor beta chains came from one sample sequenced in a study of T cell responses to AZD1222 COVID-19 vaccine. TCRdb's copy holds only in-frame clones and misses some; the assay was immunoSEQ multiplex PCR. The data hold some 180,000 clones, with about 93% observed a single time. The sample here was peripheral blood, taken 28 days after the second AZD1222 dose. The receptors were gathered from an adult who received the AZD1222 COVID-19 vaccine.

The CDR3 sequence is CASSASSPYNEQFF. CDR3 nucleotide sequence: TGTGCCAGCAGCGCATCTAGTCCCTACAATGAGCAGTTCTTC. The chain is built from TRBV9 and TRBJ2-1; no firm D call. Trimming shortened V by 3 bases and J by 2 bases, and 9 bases separated the two germline ends. The CDR3 extends over 14 amino acids. In germline, CDR1 is SGDLS, CDR2 YYNGEE. The variable domain in full, with the rest retrieved from reference TRBV9 and TRBJ2-1, is DSGVTQTPKHLITATGQRVTLRCSPRSGDLSVYWYQQSLDQGLQFLIQYYNGEERAKGNILERFSAQQFPDLHSELNLSSLELGDSALYFCASSASSPYNEQFFGPGTRLTVL.

The chain combines TRBV29-1 with TRBJ1-2; the match to TRBD1 covers 7 bases. CDR1 is SQVTM, CDR2 ANQGSEA, per germline. Trimming at V came to 5 bases and at J to 3 bases, leaving 9 bases not matched to a gene. The CDR3 has 14 amino acids. CDR3 region: CSVIGGRTHYGYTF. As DNA, the CDR3 is TGCAGCGTTATAGGGGGCCGCACCCACTATGGCTACACCTTC.

The chain is built from TRBV6-6 and TRBJ1-1, with TRBD1 matching over 8 bases. CDR1 and CDR2 from the germline V gene are MNHNY and SVGAGI (reference sequence). J gave up 4 bases and V 5 bases, and 18 bases lay outside the gene matches. This CDR3 comprises 18 residues. The CDR3 DNA sequence: TGTGCCAGCAGTCCCCGGGGGATCAACAGGGGGAGGACCACTGAAGCTTTCTTT. As protein: CASSPRGINRGRTTEAFF.